The 21 T cell receptor beta chains in this list originate from one sample, sequenced in a study of cytomegalovirus exposure and HLA in healthy donors. Vbeta (60) and Jbeta (13) primers were used in the PCR. TCRdb keeps only in-frame clones here, not all; method: immunoSEQ multiplex PCR. The sample contains around 140,000 clones, 78% of which appear only once. The sequenced sample consisted of PBMCs. The receptors were gathered from a female donor in good health and CMV-seronegative.

In its sample, this clone was seen once. The rearrangement uses TRBV15 and TRBJ1-5; D is possibly TRBD1 (5 bases). The CDR3 runs to 15 residues. Trimming pared 0 bases from V and 6 bases from J, leaving 12 bases between. Germline V lookup: CDR1 LNHNV, CDR2 YYDKDF (reference sequence). The CDR3 region is CATSREKRGVQPQHF. The CDR3 DNA reads as TGTGCCACCAGCAGAGAAAAGCGGGGGGTTCAGCCCCAGCATTTT.

The chain combines TRBV30 with TRBJ2-7; D not certain. Germline CDR1 and CDR2: GTSNPN and SVGIG (reference sequence). The V and J ends lost 6 bases and 2 bases respectively, with 17 bases between them. The length of the CDR3 is 14 residues. The CDR3 is CACVTRQLTYEQYF. The CDR3 coding sequence is TGTGCCTGCGTTACCAGACAATTAACCTACGAGCAGTACTTC.

The rearrangement uses TRBV6-6 and TRBJ1-5, with a possible D match to TRBD1 (6 bases). CDR3 length: 15 residues. The V end lost 5 bases, the J end lost 0 bases, and 11 bases lay between the germline ends. Germline V CDR1 and CDR2: MNHNY, SVGAGI (reference sequence). Written as DNA, the CDR3 is TGTGCCAGCAGTAAGACAGGAGATAGCAATCAGCCCCAGCATTTT. Its translation: CASSKTGDSNQPQHF.

The rearrangement uses TRBV18 and TRBJ2-6; 9 nucleotides agree with TRBD1. The CDR3 is 18 amino acids. J was trimmed by 3 bases and V by 6 bases; bases with no gene match: 12. Looked up from germline, CDR1 is KGHSH and CDR2 is LQKENI. This chain's CDR3 is CASSPGTQGAYGANVLTF. CDR3 nucleotides: TGTGCCAGCTCCCCGGGGACACAGGGGGCGTATGGGGCCAACGTCCTGACTTTC.

Of note for this clone: The junction departs from germline at one end; a sequencing error may be responsible. This sequence joins TRBV9 and TRBJ1-2; D perhaps matches TRBD1 (6 bases). CDR3 length equals 13 residues. Looked up from germline, CDR1 is SGDLS and CDR2 is YYNGEE. CDR3 protein: CASRDNRAYGYPF. CDR3 bases: TGTGCCAGCAGGGATAACAGGGCCTATGGCTACCCCTTC.

This sequence joins TRBV6-1 and TRBJ2-5, with D unresolved. The DNA end favors TRBJ2-7, so the J call may be wrong. This CDR3 spans 16 amino acids. Germline values: CDR1 MNHNS, CDR2 SASEGT. The CDR3 loop reads CASSGKRHQSSYEQYF. In DNA form, the CDR3 reads TGTGCCAGCAGTGGCAAAAGACACCAAAGCTCCTACGAGCAGTACTTC.

This sequence joins TRBV27 and TRBJ2-5; tentatively, D is TRBD1 (7 bases). V was trimmed by 1 base and J by 5 bases, leaving 14 bases between them. In germline, CDR1 is MNHEY, CDR2 SMNVEV (reference sequence). The CDR3 consists of 15 residues. The CDR3 sequence is CASSLFGRGDETQYF. The CDR3 DNA sequence: TGTGCCAGCAGTTTATTCGGCAGGGGGGATGAGACCCAGTACTTC.

The rearrangement links TRBV5-6 to TRBJ1-5, with 8 bases identical to TRBD1. V gave up 3 bases and J gave up 5 bases; unmatched junction bases: 7. Germline V gene lookup returns CDR1 SGHDT and CDR2 YYEEEE. The CDR3 is 15 amino acids. This chain's CDR3 is CASSSTGGVDQPQHF. As DNA, the CDR3 is TGTGCCAGCAGCTCTACAGGGGGAGTGGATCAGCCCCAGCATTTT.

The J gene is TRBJ1-2, the V gene TRBV7-2, with 7 positions matching TRBD1. The CDR3 length is 13 residues. Germline-derived CDR1 and CDR2 are SGHTA and FQGNSA. V dropped 5 bases and J dropped 2; count of bases not matched to a gene: 2. The CDR3 sequence: CASSGDSNYGYTF. CDR3 coding DNA: TGTGCCAGCAGCGGGGACAGCAACTATGGCTACACCTTC.

The CDR3 DNA reads as TGCGCCAGCAGCCAAAGAAACCACAGGGGCTACGAGCAGTACTTC. As protein: CASSQRNHRGYEQYF. The chain couples TRBV4-3 to TRBJ2-7, with 7 bases matching TRBD1. The CDR3 extends over 15 amino acids. Looked up from germline, CDR1 is LGHNA and CDR2 is YSLEER. Unmatched junction bases numbered 7, after V lost 2 bases and J lost 3 bases.

CDR3 region: CASSLGTGGMSYEQYF. The CDR3 coding sequence is TGCGCCAGCAGCTTGGGGACAGGGGGTATGTCCTACGAGCAGTACTTC. This chain connects TRBV5-1 to TRBJ2-7, with 10 bases fitting TRBD1. The V gene's germline CDR1 is SGHRS and CDR2 YFSETQ. The CDR3 is 16 amino acids. J lost 1 base, V lost 0 bases, and 4 bases had no gene match.

This sequence joins TRBV19 and TRBJ1-1, with TRBD1 identical over 10 bases. CDR3 size: 16 residues. Trimming removed 5 bases from V and 1 base from J; junction bases left unmatched: 7. Looked up from germline, CDR1 is LNHDA and CDR2 is SQIVND (reference sequence). Here the CDR3 DNA reads TGTGCCAGTAGTTGGTTCAGGGACAGGGGGAACACTGAAGCTTTCTTT. Amino acid sequence: CASSWFRDRGNTEAFF.

This clone was picked up one time. The rearrangement uses TRBV7-3 and TRBJ2-5; TRBD2 is a possible D gene (7 bases). With 1 base removed from V and 1 base from J, the gap between germline ends came to 13 bases. This CDR3 region has 16 residues. The germline V gene has CDR1 SGHTA and CDR2 FQGTGA. DNA of the CDR3: TGTGCCAGCAGCTTAATTGGCGGGGGCAGCCAAGAGACCCAGTACTTC. Its protein product is CASSLIGGGSQETQYF.

This clone has a single count. The rearrangement links TRBV28 to TRBJ1-1; D gene unclear. This CDR3 contains 12 residues. Trimming left V 7 bases short and J 5 bases short, with 11 bases between. CDR1 is MDHEN, CDR2 SYDVKM, per germline. The CDR3 here is CASNSLQTEAFF. The CDR3 bases are TGTGCCAGCAATAGCCTCCAAACTGAAGCTTTCTTT.

The CDR3, as DNA: TGTGCCAGCAGCTTCGCGACAGGGGGTTCCTACAATGAGCAGTTCTTC. Amino acids: CASSFATGGSYNEQFF. The rearrangement links TRBV5-8 to TRBJ2-1; 9 nucleotides agree with TRBD1. Looked up from germline, CDR1 is SGHTS and CDR2 is YDEGEE. V dropped 2 bases and J dropped 1; count of bases not matched to a gene: 4. The CDR3 totals 16 residues.

The V call is TRBV6-6, the J call TRBJ1-2, with TRBD1 matching over 7 bases. The germline V gene has CDR1 MNHNY and CDR2 SVGAGI (reference sequence). Germline trimming cut 6 bases from V and 8 bases from J; bases unmatched to any gene: 18. This CDR3 spans 16 amino acids. In DNA form, the CDR3 reads TGTGCCAGCAGCCTAAATCAAATGACAGGGTCTAGCGGCTACACCTTC. Translating it yields CASSLNQMTGSSGYTF.

The genes are TRBV18 and TRBJ2-3, with D perhaps matching TRBD1 (6 bases). The length of the CDR3 is 15 residues. The germline V and J ends were trimmed by 2 bases and 8 bases, with 17 bases remaining between them. The V gene's germline CDR1 is KGHSH and CDR2 LQKENI. Here the CDR3 DNA reads TGTGCCAGCTCACCAATCACAGGGAACAAGGGTACGCAGTATTTT. Residues: CASSPITGNKGTQYF.

The rearrangement links TRBV27 to TRBJ2-7, with TRBD2 matching 7 bases. V gave up 5 bases and J gave up 1 base; unmatched junction bases: 5. The CDR3 is 14 residues long. Germline lookup yields CDR1 MNHEY and CDR2 SMNVEV (reference sequence). CDR3 loop: CASSINSGSYEQYF. The CDR3 DNA reads TGTGCCAGCAGTATAAATAGCGGGTCCTACGAGCAGTACTTC.

The chain is built from TRBV7-9 and TRBJ2-1; TRBD2 might be the D (5 bases). Germline V gene sequence: CDR1 SEHNR, CDR2 FQNEAQ (reference sequence). The CDR3 is made up of 16 amino acids. V was clipped by 3 bases and J by 5 bases, with 17 bases between them. The CDR3 sequence is CASSFGVMDGDNEQFF. CDR3 DNA: TGTGCCAGCAGCTTCGGGGTCATGGATGGGGACAATGAGCAGTTCTTC. The full variable domain, completed using reference TRBV7-9 and TRBJ2-1, is DTGVSQNPRHKITKRGQNVTFRCDPISEHNRLYWYRQTLGQGPEFLTYFQNEAQLEKSRLLSDRFSAERPKGSFSTLEIQRTEQGDSAMYLCASSFGVMDGDNEQFFGPGTRLTVL.

This clone has a single count. V is TRBV6-5 and J is TRBJ1-6; TRBD1 aligns across 7 bases. V gave up 7 bases and J gave up 7 bases; unmatched junction bases: 10. The germline V gene has CDR1 MNHEY and CDR2 SVGAGI. CDR3 size: 15 residues. The CDR3 DNA reads as TGTGCCAGCAACCCCGACAGGGCCCAAAATTCACCCCTCCACTTT. Amino acid sequence: CASNPDRAQNSPLHF.

The V and J genes are TRBV15 and TRBJ1-1; 8 bases are shared with TRBD1. Germline CDR1 and CDR2: LNHNV and YYDKDF (reference sequence). This CDR3 is 14 amino acids long. The junction had 5 bases not matched to a gene; V was cut back by 5 bases and J by 3 bases. CDR3 protein: CATSRQGWDTEAFF. The CDR3 DNA sequence: TGTGCCACCAGCCGACAGGGGTGGGACACTGAAGCTTTCTTT. Looking up the rest from reference TRBV15 and TRBJ1-1 gives the full variable domain: DAMVIQNPRYQVTQFGKPVTLSCSQTLNHNVMYWYQQKSSQAPKLLFHYYDKDFNNEADTPDNFQSRRPNTSFCFLDIRSPGLGDTAMYLCATSRQGWDTEAFFGQGTRLTVV.